These T cell receptor beta chains were read from a single sample in a study of cytomegalovirus exposure and HLA in healthy donors. Sequenced by immunoSEQ multiplex PCR; TCRdb stores in-frame clones only, minus some. The sample lists some 91,000 clones, less than 70% occurring once. The sequenced sample was PBMCs. The source of these receptors is a human donor in good health. The CDR3 runs from the conserved cysteine through the conserved F or W. Fields, in order: D gene, J gene, clone size, V gene, CDR3 protein, CDR3 DNA. D genes are given only for firm matches. Rows may omit the clone size; those that give it use once, few, many or a size class.

>NA|TRBJ1-1|NA|TRBV5-4
CASSLGGREFTEAFF
TGTGCCAGCAGCTTGGGGGGTAGGGAGTTCACTGAAGCTTTCTTT
>NA|TRBJ1-2|NA|TRBV9
CASSVARTGSSGYTF
TGTGCCAGCAGCGTAGCCCGTACAGGGTCGAGTGGCTACACCTTC
>NA|TRBJ1-2|few|TRBV5-5
CASSGGDTGSRGYTF
TGTGCCAGCAGCGGGGGGGACACAGGGAGTAGAGGCTACACCTTC
>NA|TRBJ1-6|NA|TRBV6-5
CASSGAAASALHF
TGTGCCAGCAGTGGCGCCGCGGCATCGGCCCTCCACTTT
>TRBD2|TRBJ2-1|NA|TRBV12-5
CASGFSTGGTYNEQFF
TGTGCTAGTGGTTTCTCAACGGGGGGTACCTACAATGAGCAGTTCTTC
>NA|TRBJ1-1|NA|TRBV7-9
CASRGPGYEAFF
TGTGCCAGCAGAGGTCCGGGGTATGAAGCTTTCTTT
>NA|TRBJ1-6|once|TRBV27
CASSFLGGSPLHF
TGTGCCAGCAGTTTCCTCGGGGGATCACCCCTCCACTTT
>TRBD1|TRBJ1-5|NA|TRBV7-4
CAKRTGPSESNQPQHF
TGTGCCAAACGGACAGGGCCGTCTGAGAGCAATCAGCCCCAGCATTTT
>TRBD1|TRBJ1-1|NA|TRBV9
CASSVLGTGGTEAFF
TGTGCCAGCAGCGTTCTCGGGACAGGGGGCACTGAAGCTTTCTTT
>NA|TRBJ2-7|few|TRBV5-1
CASSFSAGWVNEQYF
TGCGCCAGCAGCTTTTCGGCAGGGTGGGTCAACGAGCAGTACTTC
>NA|TRBJ2-3|once|TRBV7-9
CASSPRGTSGDTQYF
TGTGCCAGCAGCCCCAGGGGAACCTCCGGAGATACGCAGTATTTT
>NA|TRBJ2-5|NA|TRBV5-1
CASSLQGSGTQYF
TGCGCCAGCAGCTTACAGGGTTCCGGGACCCAGTACTTC
>NA|TRBJ2-3|NA|TRBV6-5
CASSYGPATDTQYF
TGTGCCAGCAGTTACGGTCCCGCGACAGATACGCAGTATTTT
>TRBD2|TRBJ2-7|NA|TRBV5-5
CASSWGGRGYEQYF
TGTGCCAGCAGCTGGGGGGGTAGGGGATACGAGCAGTACTTC
>NA|TRBJ1-1|few|TRBV9
CASSVLQGSTEAFF
TGTGCCAGCAGCGTATTGCAGGGGAGCACTGAAGCTTTCTTT
>NA|TRBJ2-7|NA|TRBV5-8
CASSRGGNSAYERYF
TGTGCCAGCAGCCGGGGTGGGAATTCAGCCTACGAGCGGTACTTC
>TRBD2|TRBJ2-3|NA|TRBV25-1
CASSWRSGAMGDTQYF
TGTGCCAGCAGTTGGCGTAGCGGGGCTATGGGAGATACGCAGTATTTT
>NA|TRBJ1-5|once|TRBV18
CASSPGSGSPNQPQHF
TGTGCCAGCTCACCAGGGTCGGGGAGTCCGAATCAGCCCCAGCATTTT
>NA|TRBJ1-6|few|TRBV6-5
CASSSTRDYSPLHF
TGTGCCAGCAGTTCAACCCGGGATTATTCACCCCTCCACTTT
>NA|TRBJ2-7|NA|TRBV19
CASSIQGINYEQYF
TGTGCCAGTAGTATCCAGGGAATTAACTACGAGCAGTACTTC
>NA|TRBJ2-1|NA|TRBV30
CAWRLDSSSYNEQFF
TGTGCCTGGAGGTTAGACTCCTCCTCCTACAATGAGCAGTTCTTC
>TRBD2|TRBJ2-1|NA|TRBV2
CASSVISGAHEQFF
TGTGCCAGCAGTGTTATTAGCGGGGCCCATGAGCAGTTCTTC
>TRBD1|TRBJ2-3|NA|TRBV7-3
CASSTQGWFADTQYF
TGTGCCAGCAGCACACAGGGGTGGTTCGCAGATACGCAGTATTTT
>TRBD2|TRBJ2-3|once|TRBV18
CASSQNTLLAGTASDTQYF
TGTGCCAGCTCACAAAACACCCTACTAGCGGGGACCGCAAGCGATACGCAGTATTTT
>NA|TRBJ2-2|NA|TRBV7-3
CASSPQAGGELFF
TGTGCCAGCAGCCCACAGGCAGGCGGGGAGCTGTTTTTT
>TRBD2|TRBJ2-7|NA|TRBV7-6
CASSRLAGSSYEQYF
TGTGCCAGCAGTCGTTTAGCGGGCTCCTCCTACGAGCAGTACTTC
>NA|TRBJ2-3|few|TRBV19
CASSLTWATDTQYF
TGTGCCAGTAGTCTCACCTGGGCCACAGATACGCAGTATTTT
>NA|TRBJ2-3|NA|TRBV12-5
CASGASGADTQYF
TGTGCTAGTGGTGCCTCAGGGGCAGATACGCAGTATTTT
>TRBD1|TRBJ1-1|NA|TRBV9
CASSVTGSLNTEAFF
TGTGCCAGCAGCGTGACAGGGAGCTTGAACACTGAAGCTTTCTTT
>TRBD1|TRBJ1-4|NA|TRBV13
CASSSAGTGGYEKLFF
TGTGCCAGCAGTTCCGCCGGGACAGGGGGATATGAAAAACTGTTTTTT
>TRBD2|TRBJ2-2|NA|TRBV9
CASSRAGSSNTGELFF
TGTGCCAGCAGCCGAGCGGGGTCTTCGAACACCGGGGAGCTGTTTTTT
>TRBD1|TRBJ1-2|NA|TRBV4-1
CASSHPGQTLGYTF
TGCGCCAGCAGCCATCCGGGACAGACACTTGGCTACACCTTC
>TRBD2|TRBJ2-3|few|TRBV4-3
CASSQGLAGGITDTQYF
TGCGCCAGCAGTCAAGGACTAGCGGGGGGGATCACAGATACGCAGTATTTT
>NA|TRBJ2-2|NA|TRBV6-5
CASSYSAGQTLGELFF
TGTGCCAGCAGTTACTCGGCAGGGCAGACTCTCGGGGAGCTGTTTTTT
>NA|TRBJ2-7|NA|TRBV5-5
CASSLEIGRWEQYF
TGTGCCAGCAGCTTGGAGATCGGGAGATGGGAGCAGTACTTC
>NA|TRBJ2-7|few|TRBV13
CASSLGGASYEQYF
TGTGCCAGCAGCTTAGGGGGGGCCTCCTACGAGCAGTACTTC
>NA|TRBJ2-1|NA|TRBV29-1
CSVIRGSYNEQFF
TGCAGCGTGATCCGGGGGAGTTACAATGAGCAGTTCTTC
>NA|TRBJ2-1|NA|TRBV5-4
CASSSGISNEQFF
TGTGCCAGCAGCTCCGGGATTAGCAATGAGCAGTTCTTC
>NA|TRBJ1-1|NA|TRBV5-5
CASSSPQGTTEAFF
TGTGCCAGCAGCTCACCCCAGGGAACCACTGAAGCTTTCTTT
>TRBD2|TRBJ2-3|NA|TRBV25-1
CASSEYRERGGGDTQYF
TGTGCCAGCAGTGAATACAGGGAGCGGGGGGGAGGAGATACGCAGTATTTT
>TRBD1|TRBJ1-4|NA|TRBV6-5
CASSRQGMGEKLFF
TGTGCCAGCAGCCGACAGGGTATGGGAGAAAAACTGTTTTTT